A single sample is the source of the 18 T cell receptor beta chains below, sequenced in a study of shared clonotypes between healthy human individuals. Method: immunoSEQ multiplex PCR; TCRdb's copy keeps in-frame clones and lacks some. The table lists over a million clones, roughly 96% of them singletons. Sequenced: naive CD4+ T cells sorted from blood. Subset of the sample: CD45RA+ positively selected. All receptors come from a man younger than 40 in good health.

Written as DNA, the CDR3 is TGTGCCAGCAGGGGGACAGCCTCCTACGAGCAGTACTTC. Amino acids: CASRGTASYEQYF. V and J are TRBV6-1 and TRBJ2-7; 7 bases match TRBD1. Losses at the gene ends were 6 bases for V and 0 bases for J; bases not matched to a gene: 2. CDR1 is MNHNS and CDR2 is SASEGT in the germline V gene. The CDR3 is 13 residues long.

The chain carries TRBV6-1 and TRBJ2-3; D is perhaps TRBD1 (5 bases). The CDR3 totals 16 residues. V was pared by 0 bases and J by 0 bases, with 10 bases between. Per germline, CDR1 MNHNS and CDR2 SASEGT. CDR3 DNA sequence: TGTGCCAGCAGTGAAGCCCAGGGTTTTAGCACAGATACGCAGTATTTT. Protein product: CASSEAQGFSTDTQYF.

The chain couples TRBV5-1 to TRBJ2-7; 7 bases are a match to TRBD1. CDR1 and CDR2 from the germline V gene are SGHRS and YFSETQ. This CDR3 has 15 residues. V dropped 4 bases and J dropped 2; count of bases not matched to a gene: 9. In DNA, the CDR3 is TGCGCCAGCAGCCAGACAGGGCTTCGCACCTACGAGCAGTACTTC. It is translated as CASSQTGLRTYEQYF.

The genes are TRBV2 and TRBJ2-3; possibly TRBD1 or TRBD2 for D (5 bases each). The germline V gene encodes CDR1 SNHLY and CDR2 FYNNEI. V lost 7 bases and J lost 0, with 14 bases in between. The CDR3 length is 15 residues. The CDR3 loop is CASTNPGPSTDTQYF. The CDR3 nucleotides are TGTGCCAGCACCAATCCGGGACCCAGCACAGATACGCAGTATTTT.

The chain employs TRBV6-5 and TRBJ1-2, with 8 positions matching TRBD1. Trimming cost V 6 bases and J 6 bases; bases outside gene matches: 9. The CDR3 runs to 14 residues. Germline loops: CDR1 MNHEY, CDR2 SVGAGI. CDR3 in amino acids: CASSRRDRWNGYTF. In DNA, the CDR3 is TGTGCCAGCAGCAGAAGGGACAGGTGGAATGGCTACACCTTC.

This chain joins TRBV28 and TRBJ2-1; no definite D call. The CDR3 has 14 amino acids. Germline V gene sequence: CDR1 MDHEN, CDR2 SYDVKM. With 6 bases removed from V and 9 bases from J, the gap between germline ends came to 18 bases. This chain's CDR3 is CASSNYRRSPEQFF. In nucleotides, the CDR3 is TGTGCCAGCAGCAATTATCGTCGATCCCCTGAGCAGTTCTTC. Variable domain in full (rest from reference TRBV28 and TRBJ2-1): DVKVTQSSRYLVKRTGEKVFLECVQDMDHENMFWYRQDPGLGLRLIYFSYDVKMKEKGDIPEGYSVSREKKERFSLILESASTNQTSMYLCASSNYRRSPEQFFGPGTRLTVL.

Here the CDR3 reads CASSAFETGELFF. Written as DNA, the CDR3 is TGTGCCAGCAGCGCCTTCGAAACCGGGGAGCTGTTTTTT. The chain joins TRBV11-3 to TRBJ2-2; D gene unclear. CDR1 and CDR2 (germline): SGHNT, YENEEA. V lost 5 bases and J lost 5, with 9 bases in between. This CDR3 region has 13 residues.

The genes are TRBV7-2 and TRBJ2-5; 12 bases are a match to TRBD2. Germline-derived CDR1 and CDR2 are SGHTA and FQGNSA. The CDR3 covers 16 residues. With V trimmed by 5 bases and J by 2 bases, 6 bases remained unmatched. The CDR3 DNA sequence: TGTGCCAGCAGCACGGGACTAGCGGGCCCTCAAGAGACCCAGTACTTC. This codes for CASSTGLAGPQETQYF.

As DNA, the CDR3 is TGTGCCAGCAGCTTAGGGACTAGCGGGAGGGTTGGCGAGACCCAGTACTTC. Protein sequence: CASSLGTSGRVGETQYF. The chain employs TRBV11-2 and TRBJ2-5; 15 bases line up with TRBD2. Germline CDR1 SGHAT, CDR2 FQNNGV. Germline trimming cut 1 base from V and 5 bases from J; bases unmatched to any gene: 5. The CDR3 has 17 residues.

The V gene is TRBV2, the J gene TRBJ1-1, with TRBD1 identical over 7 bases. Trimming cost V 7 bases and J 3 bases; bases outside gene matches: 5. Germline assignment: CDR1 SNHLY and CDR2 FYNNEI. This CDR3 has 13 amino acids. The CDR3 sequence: CASMRGPDTEAFF. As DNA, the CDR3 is TGTGCCAGCATGAGGGGGCCCGACACTGAAGCTTTCTTT. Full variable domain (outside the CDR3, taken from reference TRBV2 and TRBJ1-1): EPEVTQTPSHQVTQMGQEVILRCVPISNHLYFYWYRQILGQKVEFLVSFYNNEISEKSEIFDDQFSVERPDGSNFTLKIRSTKLEDSAMYFCASMRGPDTEAFFGQGTRLTVV.

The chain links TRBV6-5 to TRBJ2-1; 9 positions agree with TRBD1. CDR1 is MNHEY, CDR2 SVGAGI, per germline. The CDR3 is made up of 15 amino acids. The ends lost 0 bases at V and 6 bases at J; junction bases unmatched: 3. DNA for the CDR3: TGTGCCAGCAGTTACTCGAGGACAGGGGTCAATGAGCAGTTCTTC. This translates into CASSYSRTGVNEQFF.

CDR3 in amino acids: CASSQSLSGAYNEQFF. The CDR3 coding sequence is TGTGCCAGCAGCCAATCGCTAAGCGGGGCCTACAATGAGCAGTTCTTC. The chain carries TRBV16 and TRBJ2-1, with 7 bases that match TRBD2. The V segment lost 0 bases and the J segment 2 bases; nucleotides outside the gene matches: 4. The CDR3 extends over 16 amino acids. Germline values: CDR1 KGHSY, CDR2 FQNENV.

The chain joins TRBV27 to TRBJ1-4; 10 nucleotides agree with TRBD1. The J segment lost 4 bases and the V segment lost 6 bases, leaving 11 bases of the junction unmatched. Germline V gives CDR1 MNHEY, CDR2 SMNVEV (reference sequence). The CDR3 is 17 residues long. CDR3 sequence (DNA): TGTGCCAGCAGACGGGCTGGACAGGGGGGTTTTAATGAAAAACTGTTTTTT. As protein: CASRRAGQGGFNEKLFF.

The CDR3 DNA sequence: TGTGCCACCAGCAGAGGGACAGGGGGCCCCGGGGAGCTGTTTTTT. This translates into CATSRGTGGPGELFF. The chain carries TRBV15 and TRBJ2-2; 11 nucleotides agree with TRBD1. CDR1 and CDR2 (germline): LNHNV, YYDKDF (reference sequence). Losses at the gene ends were 1 base for V and 6 bases for J; bases not matched to a gene: 1. The CDR3 covers 15 residues.

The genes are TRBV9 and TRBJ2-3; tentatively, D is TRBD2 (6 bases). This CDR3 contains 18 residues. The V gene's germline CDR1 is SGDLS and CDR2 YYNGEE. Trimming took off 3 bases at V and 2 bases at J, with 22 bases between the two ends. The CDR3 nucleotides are TGTGCCAGCAGCGAGAGGGTAGGACTACGAAGATACACAGATACGCAGTATTTT. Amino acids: CASSERVGLRRYTDTQYF.

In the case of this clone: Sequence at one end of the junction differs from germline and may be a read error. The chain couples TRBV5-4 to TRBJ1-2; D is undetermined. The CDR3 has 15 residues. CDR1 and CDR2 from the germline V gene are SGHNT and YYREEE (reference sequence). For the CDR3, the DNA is TGTGCCAGCGGGAGTCCTTCTGATCCTAAATATGGCTACACCTTC. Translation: CASGSPSDPKYGYTF.

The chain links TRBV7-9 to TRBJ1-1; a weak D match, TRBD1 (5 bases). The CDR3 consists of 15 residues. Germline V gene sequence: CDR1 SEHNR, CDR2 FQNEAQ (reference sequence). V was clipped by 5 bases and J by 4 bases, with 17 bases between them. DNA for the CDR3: TGTGCCAGCAGCCCGAGGGGCGGTGGAGGCACTGAAGCTTTCTTT. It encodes CASSPRGGGGTEAFF.

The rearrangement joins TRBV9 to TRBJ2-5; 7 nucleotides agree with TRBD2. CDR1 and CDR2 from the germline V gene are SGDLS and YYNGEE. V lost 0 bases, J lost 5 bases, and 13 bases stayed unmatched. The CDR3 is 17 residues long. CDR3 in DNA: TGTGCCAGCAGCGTAGAAGGTGGGAGGGCCGATGCGGAGACCCAGTACTTC. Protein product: CASSVEGGRADAETQYF.